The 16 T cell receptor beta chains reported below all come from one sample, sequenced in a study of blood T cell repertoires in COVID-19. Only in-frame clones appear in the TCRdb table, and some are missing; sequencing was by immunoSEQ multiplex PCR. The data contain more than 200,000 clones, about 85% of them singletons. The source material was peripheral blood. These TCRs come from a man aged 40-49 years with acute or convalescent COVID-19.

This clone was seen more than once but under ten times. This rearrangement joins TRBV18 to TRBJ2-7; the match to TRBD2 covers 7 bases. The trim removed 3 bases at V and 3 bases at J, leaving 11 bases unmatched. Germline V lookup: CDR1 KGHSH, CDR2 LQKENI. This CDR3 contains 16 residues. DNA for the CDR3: TGTGCCAGCTCACCGAGGGCGGCTAGCGGACTCTACGAGCAGTACTTC. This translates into CASSPRAASGLYEQYF.

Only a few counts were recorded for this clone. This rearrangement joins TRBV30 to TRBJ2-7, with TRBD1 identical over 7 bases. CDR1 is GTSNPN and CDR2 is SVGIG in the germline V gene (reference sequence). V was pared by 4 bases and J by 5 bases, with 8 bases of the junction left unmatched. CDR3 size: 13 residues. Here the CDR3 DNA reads TGTGCCTGGATAAGGGCAGGGGGAAACGAGCAGTACTTC. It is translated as CAWIRAGGNEQYF.

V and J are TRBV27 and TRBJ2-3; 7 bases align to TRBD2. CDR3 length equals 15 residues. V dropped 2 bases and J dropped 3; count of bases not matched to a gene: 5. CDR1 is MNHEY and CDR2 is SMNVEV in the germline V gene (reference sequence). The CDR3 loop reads CASSLVAGRTDTQYF. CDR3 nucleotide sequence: TGTGCCAGCAGTTTAGTAGCGGGTCGGACAGATACGCAGTATTTT.

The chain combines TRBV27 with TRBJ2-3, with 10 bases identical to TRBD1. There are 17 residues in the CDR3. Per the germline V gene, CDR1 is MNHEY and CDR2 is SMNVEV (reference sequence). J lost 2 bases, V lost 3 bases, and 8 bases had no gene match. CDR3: CASSFMGQGSSTDTQYF. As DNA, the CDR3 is TGTGCCAGCAGTTTTATGGGACAGGGGAGTTCCACAGATACGCAGTATTTT.

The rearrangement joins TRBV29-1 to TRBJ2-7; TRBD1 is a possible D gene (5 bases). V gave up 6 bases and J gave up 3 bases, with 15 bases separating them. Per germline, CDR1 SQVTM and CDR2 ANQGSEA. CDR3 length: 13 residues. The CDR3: CSVLFLDSYEQYF. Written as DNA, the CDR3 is TGCAGCGTCCTTTTCCTAGACAGCTACGAGCAGTACTTC.

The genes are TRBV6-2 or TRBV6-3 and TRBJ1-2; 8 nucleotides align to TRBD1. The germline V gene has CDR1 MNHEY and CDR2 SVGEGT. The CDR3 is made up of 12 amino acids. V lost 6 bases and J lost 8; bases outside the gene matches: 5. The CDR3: CASSRGLWGYTF. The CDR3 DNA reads TGTGCCAGCAGCAGGGGGCTATGGGGCTACACCTTC.

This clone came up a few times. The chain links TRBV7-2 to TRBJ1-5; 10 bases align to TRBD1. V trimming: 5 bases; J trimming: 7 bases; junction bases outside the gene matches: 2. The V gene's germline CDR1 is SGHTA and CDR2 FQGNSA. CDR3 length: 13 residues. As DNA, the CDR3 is TGTGCCAGCAGCACGGGACAGGGGCAGCCCCAGCATTTT. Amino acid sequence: CASSTGQGQPQHF. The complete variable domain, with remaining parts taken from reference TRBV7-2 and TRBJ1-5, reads GAGVSQSPSNKVTEKGKDVELRCDPISGHTALYWYRQSLGQGLEFLIYFQGNSAPDKSGLPSDRFSAERTGGSVSTLTIQRTQQEDSAVYLCASSTGQGQPQHFGDGTRLSIL.

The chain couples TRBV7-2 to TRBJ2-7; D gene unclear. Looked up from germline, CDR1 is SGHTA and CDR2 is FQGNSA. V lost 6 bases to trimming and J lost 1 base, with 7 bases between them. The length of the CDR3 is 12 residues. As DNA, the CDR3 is TGTGCCAGCAGTCAGGTTTCCTACGAGCAGTACTTC. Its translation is CASSQVSYEQYF.

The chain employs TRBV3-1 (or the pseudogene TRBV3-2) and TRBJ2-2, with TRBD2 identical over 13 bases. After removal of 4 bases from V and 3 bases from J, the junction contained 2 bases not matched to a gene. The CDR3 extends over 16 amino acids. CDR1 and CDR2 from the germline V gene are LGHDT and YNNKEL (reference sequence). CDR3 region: CASSPGLAGDTGELFF. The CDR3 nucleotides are TGTGCCAGCAGCCCAGGACTAGCGGGGGACACCGGGGAGCTGTTTTTT.

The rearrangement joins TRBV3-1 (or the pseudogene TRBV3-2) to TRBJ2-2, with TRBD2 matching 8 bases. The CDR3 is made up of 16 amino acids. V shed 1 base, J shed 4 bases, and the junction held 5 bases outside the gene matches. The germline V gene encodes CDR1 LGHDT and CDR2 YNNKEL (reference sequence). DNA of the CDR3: TGTGCCAGCAGCCAAGCTACGGGGGGGCTCACCGGGGAGCTGTTTTTT. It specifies CASSQATGGLTGELFF.

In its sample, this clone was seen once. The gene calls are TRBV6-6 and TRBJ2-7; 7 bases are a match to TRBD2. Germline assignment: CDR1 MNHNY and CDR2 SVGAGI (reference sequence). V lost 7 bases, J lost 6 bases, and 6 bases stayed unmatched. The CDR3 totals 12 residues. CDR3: CASTGGLGEQYF. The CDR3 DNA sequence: TGTGCCAGCACCGGGGGGTTGGGCGAGCAGTACTTC.

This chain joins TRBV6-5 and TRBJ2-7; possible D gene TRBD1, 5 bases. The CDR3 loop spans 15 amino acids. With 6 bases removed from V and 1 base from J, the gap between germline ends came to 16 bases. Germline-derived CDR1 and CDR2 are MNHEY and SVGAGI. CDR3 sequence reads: CASSQPKRGSYEQYF. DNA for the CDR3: TGTGCCAGCAGCCAACCAAAAAGGGGTTCCTACGAGCAGTACTTC.

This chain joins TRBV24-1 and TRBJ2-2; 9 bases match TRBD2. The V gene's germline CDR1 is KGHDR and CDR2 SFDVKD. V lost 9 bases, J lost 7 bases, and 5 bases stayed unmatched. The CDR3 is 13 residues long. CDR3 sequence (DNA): TGTGCCACCCGGCGGGAGGGTCTCGGGGAGCTGTTTTTT. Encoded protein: CATRREGLGELFF.

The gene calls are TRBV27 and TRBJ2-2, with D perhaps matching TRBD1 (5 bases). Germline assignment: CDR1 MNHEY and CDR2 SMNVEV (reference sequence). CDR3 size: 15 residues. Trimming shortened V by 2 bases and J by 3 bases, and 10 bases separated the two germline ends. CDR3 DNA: TGTGCCAGCAGTTTAGGCAGGGTGCACACCGGGGAGCTGTTTTTT. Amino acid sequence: CASSLGRVHTGELFF.

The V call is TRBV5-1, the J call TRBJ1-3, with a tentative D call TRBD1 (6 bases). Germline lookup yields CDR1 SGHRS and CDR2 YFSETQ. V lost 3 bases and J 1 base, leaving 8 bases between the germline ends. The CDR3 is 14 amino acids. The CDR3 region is CASSSGASGNTIYF. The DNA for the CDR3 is TGCGCCAGCAGCTCAGGGGCGTCTGGAAACACCATATATTTT.

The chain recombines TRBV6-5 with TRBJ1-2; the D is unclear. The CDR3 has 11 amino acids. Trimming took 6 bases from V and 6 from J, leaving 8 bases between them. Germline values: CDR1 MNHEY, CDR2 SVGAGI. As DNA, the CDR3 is TGTGCCAGCAGGGAGGCGAATGGCTACACCTTC. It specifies CASREANGYTF.